This is a list of T cell receptor beta chains from one sample in a study of shared clonotypes between healthy human individuals. Produced via immunoSEQ multiplex PCR; TCRdb's table is partial and in-frame only. The sample yields about 530,000 clones, over 60% seen once. The sequencing sample was made of PBMCs. These receptor sequences come from a woman in her thirties or forties in good health. Some clones in this sample may be carry-over from other donors' samples. Each CDR3 is given with its conserved first and last residue. The order of the fields is J gene, clone size, V gene, D gene, CDR3 DNA, CDR3 protein. The D gene is left open where the match is weak. Clone size appears in some rows only: once, few, many, or a class for an expanded clone.

j_gene: TRBJ2-1; abundance: few; v_gene: TRBV27; d_gene: TRBD1; CDR3nt: TGTGCCAGCAGTATCGACAGGGGGGCTAAGCAGTTCTTC; CDR3aa: CASSIDRGAKQFF
j_gene: TRBJ2-3; abundance: NA; v_gene: TRBV5-4; d_gene: TRBD1; CDR3nt: TGTGCCAGCAGCCAGGTGGGACAGAGCACAGATACGCAGTATTTT; CDR3aa: CASSQVGQSTDTQYF
j_gene: TRBJ2-7; abundance: NA; v_gene: TRBV11-1; d_gene: NA; CDR3nt: TGTGCCAGCAGCTTAGTTGGCAGCAGCTCCTACGAGCAGTACTTC; CDR3aa: CASSLVGSSSYEQYF
j_gene: TRBJ2-1; abundance: NA; v_gene: TRBV9; d_gene: TRBD2; CDR3nt: TGTGCCAGCAGCGTCCTCACGGGAGGGTACAATGAGCAGTTCTTC; CDR3aa: CASSVLTGGYNEQFF
j_gene: TRBJ2-3; abundance: NA; v_gene: TRBV18; d_gene: NA; CDR3nt: TGTGCCAGCTCACCACCTGGACCAGGGTCAGATACGCAGTATTTT; CDR3aa: CASSPPGPGSDTQYF
j_gene: TRBJ2-5; abundance: NA; v_gene: TRBV11-2; d_gene: TRBD2; CDR3nt: TGTGCCAGCAGCTCGAGACTAGCGGGACAGGGAGAGACCCAGTACTTC; CDR3aa: CASSSRLAGQGETQYF
j_gene: TRBJ1-4; abundance: NA; v_gene: TRBV6-5; d_gene: TRBD1; CDR3nt: TGTGCCAGCAGTTACTCCCCACAGGGGGCCGGAAAACTGTTTTTT; CDR3aa: CASSYSPQGAGKLFF
j_gene: TRBJ1-1; abundance: NA; v_gene: TRBV29-1; d_gene: NA; CDR3nt: TGCAGCGTCGTCCCGAGCGGCACTGAAGCTTTCTTT; CDR3aa: CSVVPSGTEAFF
j_gene: TRBJ2-5; abundance: NA; v_gene: TRBV28; d_gene: NA; CDR3nt: TGTGCCAGCACCTCAGAGCCTCTTTGGTGGTGGCAGACCCAGTACTTC; CDR3aa: CASTSEPLWWWQTQYF
j_gene: TRBJ1-1; abundance: few; v_gene: TRBV2; d_gene: NA; CDR3nt: TGTGCCAGCAGTCCACAGGGAGGTACCACTGAAGCTTTCTTT; CDR3aa: CASSPQGGTTEAFF
j_gene: TRBJ2-2; abundance: NA; v_gene: TRBV7-9; d_gene: NA; CDR3nt: TGTGCCAGCAGCGATTGGGCCACTAGGGGCACCGGGGAGCTGTTTTTT; CDR3aa: CASSDWATRGTGELFF
j_gene: TRBJ2-1; abundance: NA; v_gene: TRBV18; d_gene: NA; CDR3nt: TGTGCCAGCTCACCCGGCTCCTACAATGAGCAGTTCTTC; CDR3aa: CASSPGSYNEQFF
j_gene: TRBJ2-1; abundance: NA; v_gene: TRBV19; d_gene: NA; CDR3nt: TGTGCCAGTAGTATAGTAACGAGGTTGGATGGGAATGAGCAGTTCTTC; CDR3aa: CASSIVTRLDGNEQFF
j_gene: TRBJ1-2; abundance: NA; v_gene: TRBV10-2; d_gene: NA; CDR3nt: TGCGCCAGTTTTGAAGCAGGTGCTTACTTTGGCTACACCTTC; CDR3aa: CASFEAGAYFGYTF
j_gene: TRBJ2-7; abundance: NA; v_gene: TRBV10-3; d_gene: NA; CDR3nt: TGTGCCATCAGTGAGTTAGGAAGCGAGCAGTACTTC; CDR3aa: CAISELGSEQYF
j_gene: TRBJ2-2; abundance: NA; v_gene: TRBV28; d_gene: TRBD2; CDR3nt: TGTGCCAGCAGACACCCTAGCGGGAGGGTCGGGGAGCTGTTTTTT; CDR3aa: CASRHPSGRVGELFF
j_gene: TRBJ1-5; abundance: NA; v_gene: TRBV11-2; d_gene: NA; CDR3nt: TGTGCCAGCAGCGAAACAGGGTATCAGCCCCAGCATTTT; CDR3aa: CASSETGYQPQHF
j_gene: TRBJ2-1; abundance: NA; v_gene: TRBV4-1; d_gene: TRBD2; CDR3nt: TGCGCCAGCGGGTTGGGGGGGACGTTCTTC; CDR3aa: CASGLGGTFF
j_gene: TRBJ2-5; abundance: NA; v_gene: TRBV28; d_gene: TRBD2; CDR3nt: TGTGCCAGCAGTTCCGGGACTAGCGGGAGAGGATACCAAGAGACCCAGTACTTC; CDR3aa: CASSSGTSGRGYQETQYF
j_gene: TRBJ2-5; abundance: NA; v_gene: TRBV13; d_gene: NA; CDR3nt: TGTGCCAGCAGCTTAGACAGGCAAGAGACCCAGTACTTC; CDR3aa: CASSLDRQETQYF
j_gene: TRBJ1-1; abundance: NA; v_gene: TRBV5-1; d_gene: TRBD1; CDR3nt: TGCGCCAGCAGCAGGGACAGGGTGAACACTGAAGCTTTCTTT; CDR3aa: CASSRDRVNTEAFF
j_gene: TRBJ2-7; abundance: NA; v_gene: TRBV29-1; d_gene: NA; CDR3nt: TGCAGCGTCTTGCCTCTGACAAGAAACTCCTACGAGCAGTACTTC; CDR3aa: CSVLPLTRNSYEQYF
j_gene: TRBJ1-1; abundance: once; v_gene: TRBV7-8; d_gene: NA; CDR3nt: TGTGCCAGCAGCCTCCAAATGAACACTGAAGCTTTCTTT; CDR3aa: CASSLQMNTEAFF
j_gene: TRBJ1-5; abundance: NA; v_gene: TRBV5-6; d_gene: NA; CDR3nt: TGTGCCAGCACTGGGGGCCCGGCGGGGGGTCAGCCCCAGCATTTT; CDR3aa: CASTGGPAGGQPQHF
j_gene: TRBJ1-1; abundance: few; v_gene: TRBV19; d_gene: NA; CDR3nt: TGTGCCAGTAGTATCGCAGTGAACACTGAAGCTTTCTTT; CDR3aa: CASSIAVNTEAFF
j_gene: TRBJ2-7; abundance: NA; v_gene: TRBV10-3; d_gene: TRBD1; CDR3nt: TGTGCCATCAGTTATACCGGGACAGGGGGTGGTGAGCAGTACTTC; CDR3aa: CAISYTGTGGGEQYF
j_gene: TRBJ2-7; abundance: NA; v_gene: TRBV18; d_gene: NA; CDR3nt: TGTGCCAGCTCACCACAGGGCGACTACGAGCAGTACTTC; CDR3aa: CASSPQGDYEQYF
j_gene: TRBJ1-4; abundance: NA; v_gene: TRBV2; d_gene: NA; CDR3nt: TGTGCCAGCACGACCTCCCTTAATGAAAAACTGTTTTTT; CDR3aa: CASTTSLNEKLFF
j_gene: TRBJ2-3; abundance: NA; v_gene: TRBV7-8; d_gene: NA; CDR3nt: TGTGCCAGCAGCTCCTCTGGAGGGGGATATACGCAGTATTTT; CDR3aa: CASSSSGGGYTQYF
j_gene: TRBJ1-3; abundance: NA; v_gene: TRBV13; d_gene: NA; CDR3nt: TGTGCCAGCGGGGCGGGGCTCGGAAACACCATATATTTT; CDR3aa: CASGAGLGNTIYF
j_gene: TRBJ2-5; abundance: NA; v_gene: TRBV25-1; d_gene: NA; CDR3nt: TGTGCCAGCAGTGGACGGGGGGCAGCGGTAGAGACCCAGTACTTC; CDR3aa: CASSGRGAAVETQYF
j_gene: TRBJ1-6; abundance: NA; v_gene: TRBV11-2; d_gene: NA; CDR3nt: TGTGCCAGCAGCCCCGGGAGCTCCTATAATTCACCCCTCCACTTT; CDR3aa: CASSPGSSYNSPLHF
j_gene: TRBJ1-1; abundance: NA; v_gene: TRBV5-4; d_gene: NA; CDR3nt: TGTGCCAGCAGCAAGGAGCGGGGGATAAACACTGAAGCTTTCTTT; CDR3aa: CASSKERGINTEAFF
j_gene: TRBJ2-7; abundance: NA; v_gene: TRBV9; d_gene: TRBD1; CDR3nt: TGTGCCAGCAGTGCAGGGGGCTCTCTCCACGAGCAGTACTTC; CDR3aa: CASSAGGSLHEQYF
j_gene: TRBJ2-7; abundance: NA; v_gene: TRBV30; d_gene: TRBD1; CDR3nt: TGTGCCTGGAGTGTAGCAGGGGGCAGGGAGCAGTACTTC; CDR3aa: CAWSVAGGREQYF
j_gene: TRBJ2-7; abundance: NA; v_gene: TRBV28; d_gene: NA; CDR3nt: TGTGCCAGCTTACCAAATAGCGGAAAAAGCTCCTACGAGCAGTACTTC; CDR3aa: CASLPNSGKSSYEQYF
j_gene: TRBJ1-6; abundance: NA; v_gene: TRBV2; d_gene: NA; CDR3nt: TGTGCCAGCAGTGATCAGGGCGGTTCACCCCTCCACTTT; CDR3aa: CASSDQGGSPLHF
j_gene: TRBJ2-1; abundance: NA; v_gene: TRBV7-9; d_gene: NA; CDR3nt: TGTGCCAGCAGCTTATACGATGAGCAGTTCTTC; CDR3aa: CASSLYDEQFF
j_gene: TRBJ1-3; abundance: NA; v_gene: TRBV4-2; d_gene: NA; CDR3nt: TGTGCCAGCAGCCAAGACGACTCTGGAAACACCATATATTTT; CDR3aa: CASSQDDSGNTIYF
j_gene: TRBJ2-1; abundance: NA; v_gene: TRBV30; d_gene: TRBD2; CDR3nt: TGTGCCTGGAACCCTCTGGGGACTAGCGCGGGAGGTGAGCAGTTCTTC; CDR3aa: CAWNPLGTSAGGEQFF
j_gene: TRBJ1-2; abundance: few; v_gene: TRBV29-1; d_gene: NA; CDR3nt: TGCAGCGTTGAAGATTTTAGCCGTCTGGCTGGCTACACCTTC; CDR3aa: CSVEDFSRLAGYTF
j_gene: TRBJ2-1; abundance: NA; v_gene: TRBV2; d_gene: TRBD2; CDR3nt: TGTGCCAGCTATCGGACTAGCGGTTACAATGAGCAGTTCTTC; CDR3aa: CASYRTSGYNEQFF
j_gene: TRBJ2-7; abundance: NA; v_gene: TRBV29-1; d_gene: TRBD2; CDR3nt: TGCAGCGTCGGGACTAGCGGGGACTACGAGCAGTACTTC; CDR3aa: CSVGTSGDYEQYF
j_gene: TRBJ2-1; abundance: NA; v_gene: TRBV10-2; d_gene: TRBD2; CDR3nt: TGCGCCAGCAGTGAGGGGACTAGCACCTACAATGAGCAGTTCTTC; CDR3aa: CASSEGTSTYNEQFF
j_gene: TRBJ2-7; abundance: once; v_gene: TRBV29-1; d_gene: NA; CDR3nt: TGCAGCATATCCAACGGCAACTCCTACGAGCAGTACTTC; CDR3aa: CSISNGNSYEQYF
j_gene: TRBJ2-4; abundance: NA; v_gene: TRBV2; d_gene: TRBD2; CDR3nt: TGTGCCAGCAGTGGCCTAGCGGGGGGGATCATTCAGTACTTC; CDR3aa: CASSGLAGGIIQYF
j_gene: TRBJ2-1; abundance: NA; v_gene: TRBV18; d_gene: TRBD2; CDR3nt: TGTGCCAGCTTTGCCGGGACTAGCGGTTACAATGAGCAGTTCTTC; CDR3aa: CASFAGTSGYNEQFF